The T cell receptor (beta chain) under discussion was sequenced for a study of cytomegalovirus exposure and HLA in healthy donors. The germline gives CDR1 LNHDA, CDR2 SQIVND (reference sequence). This CDR3 is built from 15 residues. V dropped 8 bases and J dropped 2; count of bases not matched to a gene: 8. General observations from the study: A link between a missense DCLRE1C variant and TCR beta V- and J-gene trimming emerged from a later analysis. The investigators catalogued 150 to 200 TCR beta chains as cytomegalovirus-associated.

Of note for this clone: Its antigen is not known.

This PCR relied on a set of 60 Vbeta primers and 13 Jbeta primers. Sequencing was performed with immunoSEQ multiplex PCR; in TCRdb, only in-frame clones are kept and a portion is missing. This sample's table reports roughly 71,000 clones. The chain carries TRBV19 and TRBJ2-4; TRBD2 matches 8 bases. This sequence was found in a woman in her 40s in good health and CMV-seropositive. Sequencing was carried out using PBMCs. CDR3 amino acids: CASAEREWTKNIQYF. In DNA form, the CDR3 reads TGTGCCAGTGCTGAGCGGGAGTGGACCAAAAACATTCAGTACTTC.